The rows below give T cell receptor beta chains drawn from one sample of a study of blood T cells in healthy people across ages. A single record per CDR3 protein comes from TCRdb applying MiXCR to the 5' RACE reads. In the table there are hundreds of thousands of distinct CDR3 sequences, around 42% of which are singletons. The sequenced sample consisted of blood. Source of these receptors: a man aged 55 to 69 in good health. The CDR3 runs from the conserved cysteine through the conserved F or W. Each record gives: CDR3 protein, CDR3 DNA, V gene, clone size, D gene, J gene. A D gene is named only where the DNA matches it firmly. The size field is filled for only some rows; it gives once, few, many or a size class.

CDR3aa: CSARGPGTSAAYEQYF; CDR3nt: TGCAGTGCTAGAGGCCCAGGGACTAGCGCGGCCTACGAGCAGTACTTC; v_gene: TRBV20-1; abundance: few; d_gene: TRBD2; j_gene: TRBJ2-7
CDR3aa: CASSRTSSLADTQYF; CDR3nt: TGTGCCAGCAGTCGGACTAGCAGTTTGGCCGATACGCAGTATTTT; v_gene: TRBV6-5; abundance: -; d_gene: TRBD2; j_gene: TRBJ2-3
CDR3aa: CASSLRRREKNTEAFF; CDR3nt: TGTGCCAGCAGCTTGAGACGTCGGGAGAAGAACACTGAAGCTTTCTTT; v_gene: TRBV7-2; abundance: -; d_gene: -; j_gene: TRBJ1-1
CDR3aa: CASSVLAGGPGELFF; CDR3nt: TGTGCCAGCAGTGTACTAGCGGGGGGGCCCGGGGAGCTGTTTTTT; v_gene: TRBV27; abundance: -; d_gene: TRBD2; j_gene: TRBJ2-2
CDR3aa: CATKGAGANVLTF; CDR3nt: TGCGCCACCAAGGGGGCTGGGGCCAACGTCCTGACTTTC; v_gene: TRBV6-5; abundance: few; d_gene: -; j_gene: TRBJ2-6
CDR3aa: CASSQDFLASGPTDTQYF; CDR3nt: TGCGCCAGCAGCCAAGATTTCCTGGCTAGCGGACCCACAGATACGCAGTATTTT; v_gene: TRBV4-1; abundance: -; d_gene: TRBD2; j_gene: TRBJ2-3
CDR3aa: CAWSQGQDEQYF; CDR3nt: TGTGCCTGGAGTCAGGGACAGGACGAGCAGTACTTC; v_gene: TRBV30; abundance: -; d_gene: TRBD1; j_gene: TRBJ2-7
CDR3aa: CASTSAGGEQYF; CDR3nt: TGTGCCAGCACCTCAGCGGGGGGCGAGCAGTACTTC; v_gene: TRBV7-8; abundance: -; d_gene: TRBD2; j_gene: TRBJ2-7
CDR3aa: CASEMEGQKQETQYF; CDR3nt: TGCGCCAGCGAGATGGAGGGACAGAAACAAGAGACCCAGTACTTC; v_gene: TRBV5-1; abundance: few; d_gene: -; j_gene: TRBJ2-5
CDR3aa: CASSVGATGSITDTQYF; CDR3nt: TGTGCCAGCAGCGTAGGGGCCACAGGGTCGATCACAGATACGCAGTATTTT; v_gene: TRBV9; abundance: -; d_gene: -; j_gene: TRBJ2-3
CDR3aa: CSTPGWDEQYF; CDR3nt: TGCAGCACCCCCGGGTGGGATGAGCAGTACTTC; v_gene: TRBV29-1; abundance: -; d_gene: -; j_gene: TRBJ2-7
CDR3aa: CASRISGVLYNEQFF; CDR3nt: TGTGCCAGCAGGATTAGCGGGGTCCTATACAATGAGCAGTTCTTC; v_gene: TRBV12-3/TRBV12-4; abundance: -; d_gene: TRBD2; j_gene: TRBJ2-1
CDR3aa: CASSYSQTTNEKLFF; CDR3nt: TGTGCCAGCAGTTACTCGCAGACAACTAATGAAAAACTGTTTTTT; v_gene: TRBV6-2/TRBV6-3; abundance: -; d_gene: -; j_gene: TRBJ1-4
CDR3aa: CSADRVPADAQYF; CDR3nt: TGCAGCGCCGACAGGGTCCCAGCCGATGCGCAGTATTTT; v_gene: TRBV29-1; abundance: -; d_gene: TRBD1; j_gene: TRBJ2-3
CDR3aa: CASLVGGAAETQYF; CDR3nt: TGTGCCAGCCTCGTGGGCGGGGCGGCGGAGACCCAGTACTTC; v_gene: TRBV6-2/TRBV6-3; abundance: -; d_gene: -; j_gene: TRBJ2-5
CDR3aa: CASSTHSSGRADTQYF; CDR3nt: TGTGCCAGCAGTACCCACTCTAGCGGGAGGGCGGATACGCAGTATTTT; v_gene: TRBV6-2/TRBV6-3; abundance: -; d_gene: TRBD2; j_gene: TRBJ2-3
CDR3aa: CASSISQTYGYTF; CDR3nt: TGTGCCAGTAGTATTTCGCAGACCTATGGCTACACCTTC; v_gene: TRBV19; abundance: -; d_gene: -; j_gene: TRBJ1-2
CDR3aa: CATSDPTSATYEQYF; CDR3nt: TGTGCCACCAGTGATCCTACTTCAGCCACCTACGAGCAGTACTTC; v_gene: TRBV24-1; abundance: few; d_gene: -; j_gene: TRBJ2-7
CDR3aa: CSARDSGQGLISYQPQHF; CDR3nt: TGCAGTGCTAGAGACTCGGGACAGGGTTTGATAAGCTATCAGCCCCAGCATTTT; v_gene: TRBV20-1; abundance: -; d_gene: TRBD1; j_gene: TRBJ1-5
CDR3aa: CASSPGSAPSYEQYF; CDR3nt: TGTGCCAGTTCACCAGGGTCGGCACCCTCCTACGAGCAGTACTTC; v_gene: TRBV18; abundance: -; d_gene: -; j_gene: TRBJ2-7
CDR3aa: CASSLETGTEQFF; CDR3nt: TGTGCCAGCAGCCTAGAAACAGGGACGGAGCAGTTCTTC; v_gene: TRBV7-9; abundance: -; d_gene: -; j_gene: TRBJ2-1
CDR3aa: CASSFTGGVAEAFF; CDR3nt: TGTGCCAGCAGCTTTACAGGGGGGGTGGCTGAAGCTTTCTTT; v_gene: TRBV5-6; abundance: -; d_gene: TRBD1; j_gene: TRBJ1-1
CDR3aa: CASSLESLAGLNEQFF; CDR3nt: TGTGCCAGCAGCTTAGAAAGTCTAGCGGGTCTTAATGAGCAGTTCTTC; v_gene: TRBV11-2; abundance: few; d_gene: TRBD2; j_gene: TRBJ2-1
CDR3aa: CSAETGTSGGRIRKTQYF; CDR3nt: TGCAGTGCCGAAACCGGGACTAGCGGGGGTAGGATTCGGAAGACCCAGTACTTC; v_gene: TRBV20-1; abundance: few; d_gene: TRBD2; j_gene: TRBJ2-5
CDR3aa: CASSSGAARGNEQFF; CDR3nt: TGTGCCAGCAGCTCCGGGGCGGCAAGAGGAAATGAGCAGTTCTTC; v_gene: TRBV7-2; abundance: -; d_gene: -; j_gene: TRBJ2-1
CDR3aa: CASSKTLYEQYF; CDR3nt: TGTGCCAGCAGCAAAACCCTCTACGAGCAGTACTTC; v_gene: TRBV7-2; abundance: few; d_gene: -; j_gene: TRBJ2-7
CDR3aa: CASSSRLAGYGYTF; CDR3nt: TGTGCCAGCAGCTCTCGTCTGGCTGGCTATGGCTACACCTTC; v_gene: TRBV7-2; abundance: -; d_gene: -; j_gene: TRBJ1-2
CDR3aa: CASSFVDRVPYEQYF; CDR3nt: TGTGCCAGCAGTTTTGTCGACAGGGTCCCCTACGAGCAGTACTTC; v_gene: TRBV28; abundance: -; d_gene: TRBD1; j_gene: TRBJ2-7
CDR3aa: CASSQGVTGGYEQYF; CDR3nt: TGCGCCAGCAGCCAAGGGGTGACAGGGGGGTACGAGCAGTACTTC; v_gene: TRBV4-3; abundance: once; d_gene: TRBD1; j_gene: TRBJ2-7
CDR3aa: CASSYPDREEINEQFF; CDR3nt: TGTGCCAGCAGTTACCCTGACAGGGAGGAAATTAATGAGCAGTTCTTC; v_gene: TRBV6-2/TRBV6-3; abundance: -; d_gene: -; j_gene: TRBJ2-1
CDR3aa: CASSSDRAFETQYF; CDR3nt: TGTGCCAGCAGCTCGGACAGGGCCTTTGAGACCCAGTACTTC; v_gene: TRBV7-9; abundance: few; d_gene: TRBD1; j_gene: TRBJ2-5
CDR3aa: CASSLVLAGETQYF; CDR3nt: TGTGCCAGCAGCTTAGTCCTAGCGGGAGAGACCCAGTACTTC; v_gene: TRBV7-2; abundance: few; d_gene: TRBD2; j_gene: TRBJ2-5
CDR3aa: CASSADRGTYNSPLHF; CDR3nt: TGTGCCAGCAGCGCCGACAGGGGAACCTATAATTCACCCCTCCACTTT; v_gene: TRBV5-6; abundance: -; d_gene: TRBD1; j_gene: TRBJ1-6
CDR3aa: CASSYSRQGAYEQYF; CDR3nt: TGTGCCAGCAGTTACTCGCGACAGGGCGCCTACGAGCAGTACTTC; v_gene: TRBV6-5; abundance: -; d_gene: TRBD1; j_gene: TRBJ2-7
CDR3aa: CASSQIGASSSGANVLTF; CDR3nt: TGTGCCAGCAGCCAAATCGGGGCCTCGAGCTCTGGGGCCAACGTCCTGACTTTC; v_gene: TRBV4-2; abundance: -; d_gene: -; j_gene: TRBJ2-6
CDR3aa: CATGQGLTDTQYF; CDR3nt: TGTGCCACCGGACAGGGGCTAACAGATACGCAGTATTTT; v_gene: TRBV24-1; abundance: -; d_gene: TRBD1; j_gene: TRBJ2-3
CDR3aa: CASSDRFREEQFF; CDR3nt: TGTGCCAGCAGTGACAGGTTTAGGGAGGAGCAGTTCTTC; v_gene: TRBV2; abundance: -; d_gene: -; j_gene: TRBJ2-1
CDR3aa: CASSLSYGIGTQYF; CDR3nt: TGTGCCAGCAGTTTATCGTATGGGATAGGTACGCAGTATTTT; v_gene: TRBV27; abundance: -; d_gene: -; j_gene: TRBJ2-3
CDR3aa: CAWNSRPYEQYF; CDR3nt: TGTGCCTGGAACTCCAGACCTTACGAGCAGTACTTC; v_gene: TRBV30; abundance: few; d_gene: -; j_gene: TRBJ2-7
CDR3aa: CAISDTRDINNQPQHF; CDR3nt: TGTGCCATCAGTGATACCCGGGACATCAACAATCAGCCCCAGCATTTT; v_gene: TRBV10-3; abundance: few; d_gene: -; j_gene: TRBJ1-5
CDR3aa: CASSLTRGVNTEAFF; CDR3nt: TGTGCCAGCAGTCTCACGCGGGGGGTGAACACTGAAGCTTTCTTT; v_gene: TRBV7-8; abundance: -; d_gene: -; j_gene: TRBJ1-1
CDR3aa: CASSYPDMAAMNYEQYF; CDR3nt: TGTGCCAGCAGCTACCCCGATATGGCAGCGATGAACTACGAGCAGTACTTC; v_gene: TRBV7-9; abundance: -; d_gene: -; j_gene: TRBJ2-7
CDR3aa: CASSPLTSGGANEQFF; CDR3nt: TGTGCCAGCTCACCCTTGACTAGCGGGGGGGCCAATGAGCAGTTCTTC; v_gene: TRBV18; abundance: -; d_gene: TRBD2; j_gene: TRBJ2-1
CDR3aa: CASRNSGGTSEQYF; CDR3nt: TGTGCCAGCAGGAATAGCGGGGGAACCAGCGAGCAGTACTTC; v_gene: TRBV12-3/TRBV12-4; abundance: few; d_gene: TRBD2; j_gene: TRBJ2-7
CDR3aa: CASSLRAATDTQYF; CDR3nt: TGTGCCAGCAGCTTAAGAGCGGCAACAGATACGCAGTATTTT; v_gene: TRBV7-9; abundance: -; d_gene: -; j_gene: TRBJ2-3
CDR3aa: CASSPEPDSDYEQYF; CDR3nt: TGTGCCAGCTCACCCGAGCCGGACAGTGACTACGAGCAGTACTTC; v_gene: TRBV18; abundance: -; d_gene: -; j_gene: TRBJ2-7